This T cell receptor beta chain was retrieved from a study of sequential checkpoint blockade in melanoma (dated by TCRdb to the late 2010s). Describing the broader study: Patients were assigned by 1:1 randomization to either first-line nivolumab followed by ipilimumab (arm A) or ipilimumab followed by nivolumab (arm B). Maintenance nivolumab came after each of the two trial sequences.

Overall study outcomes, separate from this receptor: The response-prediction model combining TCR metrics and mutation burden needs validation in larger, independent patient cohorts.

TCRbeta CDR3 regions were immunosequenced from genomic DNA with the immunoSEQ Assay. Before high-throughput sequencing, genomic DNA was amplified using bias-controlled multiplex PCR. The authors' analysis ran thus. To quantify the absolute abundance of each unique TCRbeta CDR3 region, the sequences were collapsed and filtered. Clonality, defined as 1 minus Pielou's evenness, was calculated using productive rearrangements only. A previously published method was used to identify clones whose frequencies were significantly greater in on-treatment samples than in baseline samples. TCRdb limited this immuneACCESS table to in-frame rearrangements with V and J called. A share of clones is missing; checked studies link under half to unresolved V genes, and the rest is unexplained. V and J calls and clone size are copied from that table; D and trimming were computed from the DNA. Present in this sample are 8,000 or so clones, roughly three fifths of which were seen just once. The ten largest clones capture 50% of the sample.

Reading the germline V gene (reference sequence) gives CDR1 LNHDA and CDR2 SQIVND. V drops 1 base and J drops 1 base, leaving 8 bases in between. From the cysteine up to the phenylalanine, the CDR3 has a length of 15 residues. Only CDR3 DNA remains: 45 bases, in frame from the first base. As to this clone: Its binding antigen is unknown. No qualities accompany the bases; no much larger clone lies one base away.

The sample's treatment or condition label, decoded: randomized to nivolumab then ipilimumab (arm A) or the reverse (arm B). No trial patient had received prior DNA-damaging chemotherapy. Thawed PBMCs were sorted on a FACS Aria II flow cytometer to isolate live CD3+CD8+ cells negative for CD19 and CD56. Samples came from patients with melanoma in CheckMate 064, a randomized, open-label phase II trial of sequential checkpoint blockade. Peripheral blood mononuclear cells were obtained through leukapheresis, purified using Ficoll-Paque, and frozen in human serum containing roughly 10% DMSO. Immediately after sorting, the purity of sorted blood CD3+CD8+ cells was verified to be >98%, after which DNA was extracted.

This material consisted of CD8+ T cells sorted from blood (inferred from file names), taken from a patient given nivolumab and ipilimumab in sequence. The clonotype was recovered from a human patient with melanoma. Some clones in this sample may be carry-over from other donors' samples. The chain employs TRBV19 and TRBJ1-5; confidence is insufficient to name the D gene. The nucleotides are TGTGCCAGTAGTATAGGCAGCAGGAGCAATCAGCCCCAGCATTTT. Translation gives CASSIGSRSNQPQHF.